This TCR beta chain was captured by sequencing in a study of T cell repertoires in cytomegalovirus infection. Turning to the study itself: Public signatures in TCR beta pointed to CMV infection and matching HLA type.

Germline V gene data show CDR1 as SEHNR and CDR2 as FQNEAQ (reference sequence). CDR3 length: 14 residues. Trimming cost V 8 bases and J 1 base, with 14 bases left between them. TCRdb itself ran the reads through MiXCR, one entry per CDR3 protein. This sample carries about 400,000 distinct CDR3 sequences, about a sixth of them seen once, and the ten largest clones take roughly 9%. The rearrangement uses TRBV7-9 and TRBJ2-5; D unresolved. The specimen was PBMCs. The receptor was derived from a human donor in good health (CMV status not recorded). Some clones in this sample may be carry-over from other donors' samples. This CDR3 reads CASFFAGGQETQYF. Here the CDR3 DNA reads TGTGCCAGCTTTTTCGCAGGCGGCCAAGAGACCCAGTACTTC.